The rows below give T cell receptor beta chains drawn from one sample of a study of blood T cell repertoires in COVID-19. Using immunoSEQ multiplex PCR, the repertoire was profiled, and TCRdb retains in-frame clones only, with some absent. The sample holds under 250,000 clones, roughly 80% seen once. Sequenced sample: peripheral blood. Receptor source: a woman aged 70 to 79 with active or convalescent COVID-19. CDR3s include the opening cysteine and the closing phenylalanine or tryptophan. D genes are given only for firm matches. Rows give clone size only sometimes, using once, few, many, or a class for an expanded clone.

V: TRBV29-1; J: TRBJ2-3; size: .; D: TRBD2; CDR3: CSVPSGRGVDTQYF; DNA: TGCAGCGTTCCCAGCGGGAGGGGTGTAGATACGCAGTATTTT
V: TRBV11-2; J: TRBJ2-3; size: .; D: .; CDR3: CASRIPGGGTDTQYF; DNA: TGTGCCAGCAGAATACCCGGGGGAGGCACAGATACGCAGTATTTT
V: TRBV20-1; J: TRBJ2-7; size: .; D: TRBD1; CDR3: CSSIDRASYEQYF; DNA: TGCAGTTCTATTGACAGGGCTTCCTACGAGCAGTACTTC
V: TRBV9; J: TRBJ1-2; size: .; D: .; CDR3: CASSVAWGGKDGYTF; DNA: TGTGCCAGCAGCGTAGCATGGGGGGGTAAGGATGGCTACACCTTC
V: TRBV19; J: TRBJ1-2; size: .; D: TRBD1; CDR3: CASSPGQHNYGYTF; DNA: TGTGCCAGTAGTCCGGGACAGCATAACTATGGCTACACCTTC
V: TRBV5-1; J: TRBJ2-2; size: .; D: TRBD2; CDR3: CASSLGLAEPGELFF; DNA: TGCGCCAGCAGCTTGGGACTAGCGGAACCCGGGGAGCTGTTTTTT
V: TRBV28; J: TRBJ1-3; size: once; D: TRBD1; CDR3: CASSVGQGMGNTIYF; DNA: TGTGCCAGCAGCGTGGGACAGGGGATGGGAAACACCATATATTTT
V: TRBV28; J: TRBJ2-7; size: .; D: .; CDR3: CASTSPLYEQYF; DNA: TGTGCCAGCACTTCCCCCCTCTACGAGCAGTACTTC
V: TRBV7-2; J: TRBJ2-7; size: few; D: TRBD1; CDR3: CASSSTRGFFYEQYF; DNA: TGTGCCAGCAGCTCCACCAGGGGGTTCTTCTACGAGCAGTACTTC
V: TRBV19; J: TRBJ1-2; size: .; D: TRBD1; CDR3: CASRRTGSWDEYGYTF; DNA: TGTGCCAGTAGGCGGACAGGGAGTTGGGATGAGTATGGCTACACCTTC
V: TRBV7-7; J: TRBJ2-7; size: .; D: .; CDR3: CASSLGPAGYEQYF; DNA: TGTGCTAGCAGCTTAGGCCCCGCGGGCTACGAGCAGTACTTC
V: TRBV5-1; J: TRBJ2-5; size: once; D: TRBD1; CDR3: CASTIEGQGGETQYF; DNA: TGCGCCAGCACCATTGAGGGACAGGGGGGAGAGACCCAGTACTTC
V: TRBV7-2; J: TRBJ2-1; size: once; D: .; CDR3: CASSLMRGGQNEQFF; DNA: TGTGCCAGCAGCTTAATGAGGGGGGGCCAAAATGAGCAGTTCTTC
V: TRBV20-1; J: TRBJ1-1; size: .; D: .; CDR3: CSASGRVLSENSEAFF; DNA: TGCAGTGCTAGTGGCAGGGTGTTGAGCGAAAACTCTGAAGCTTTCTTT
V: TRBV6-1; J: TRBJ1-2; size: .; D: TRBD1; CDR3: CASSEALTGINGYTF; DNA: TGTGCCAGCAGTGAAGCATTGACAGGGATCAATGGCTACACCTTC
V: TRBV3-1/TRBV3-2; J: TRBJ1-6; size: .; D: .; CDR3: CASSDLGHYNSPLHF; DNA: TGTGCCAGCTCGGATCTGGGGCACTATAATTCACCCCTCCACTTT
V: TRBV7-9; J: TRBJ1-6; size: .; D: .; CDR3: CASSLESAGTTNSPLHF; DNA: TGTGCCAGCAGCTTAGAGAGCGCAGGGACTACCAATTCACCCCTCCACTTT
V: TRBV10-3; J: TRBJ1-1; size: .; D: .; CDR3: CAISESTRQAGMNTEAFF; DNA: TGTGCCATCAGTGAGTCGACCAGGCAGGCGGGGATGAACACTGAAGCTTTCTTT
V: TRBV18; J: TRBJ2-5; size: .; D: .; CDR3: CASSPRQGETQYF; DNA: TGTGCCAGCTCACCACGACAAGGAGAGACCCAGTACTTC
V: TRBV5-4; J: TRBJ2-3; size: .; D: TRBD2; CDR3: CASSPSVGGGTTDTQYF; DNA: TGTGCCAGCAGCCCCTCTGTAGGCGGGGGGACGACAGATACGCAGTATTTT